This TCR beta chain comes out of a study of graft-versus-host responses after intestinal transplantation. Study context: As for transplant type, recipients had multivisceral, liver-intestinal, or isolated intestinal grafts. The whole recipient group had anti-thymocyte globulin induction followed by tacrolimus and steroids for two to three years. General study findings and limits: Circulating GvH clones peaking coincided with falling HvG clones soon after transplant. Marrow from the recipient contained GvH clones, some of which had appeared first in ileum or blood.

Points on this clone: Its antigen is not known.

Assay used: immunoSEQ multiplex PCR; TCRdb lists only in-frame clones, some missing. The sample contains some 80,000 clones, 75% to 95% of which appear only once. Deletions cut 3 bases from V and 4 bases from J, with 11 bases between. The CDR3 runs 15 residues. CDR1 is SGDLS, CDR2 YYNGEE, per germline. The origin of this receptor is a human donor who was the organ donor for an intestinal transplant. The V call is TRBV9, the J call TRBJ2-6, with TRBD1 as a possible D gene (6 bases). The sequences come from unstimulated CD8+ T cells sorted from spleen or lymph node cells, collected before transplant. The CDR3 nucleotides are TGTGCCAGCAGCGCAACAGGGCGCGGGGCCAACGTCCTGACTTTC. It encodes CASSATGRGANVLTF.